These 26 T cell receptor beta chains were all obtained from the same sample, sequenced in a study of blood T cells in healthy people across ages. PCR was performed a second time for roughly 7 to 11 cycles using a sample-barcoded 5' primer and a J-beta primer mix. TCRdb used MiXCR to reprocess the 5' RACE reads, holding one entry per CDR3 protein. Among more than 500,000 distinct CDR3 sequences listed, 27% were seen once. This sample was also put to use in a study of T cells of mothers and their children.

What was sequenced was blood. The receptors were gathered from a boy aged 2 to 9 in good health.

This clonotype was observed a few times. The chain is built from TRBV10-3 and TRBJ2-7; the D is unclear. The DNA end is a closer match to TRBJ2-5, so the J assignment may be wrong. CDR1 and CDR2 (germline): ENHRY, SYGVKD. The CDR3 spans 12 residues. CDR3 sequence reads: CAISEGQETQYF. Here the CDR3 DNA reads TGTGCCATCAGTGAGGGCCAAGAGACCCAGTACTTC.

This clonotype was observed a few times. V and J are TRBV12-3 or TRBV12-4 and TRBJ2-7; D tentatively fits TRBD1 or TRBD2 (5 bases each). Trimming took 5 bases from V and 2 from J, leaving 19 bases between them. The length of the CDR3 is 16 residues. As DNA, the CDR3 is TGTGCCAGCAGTGTACACAGACGGGGCCCAACCTACGAGCAGTACTTC. It encodes CASSVHRRGPTYEQYF.

J is TRBJ2-7 and V is TRBV7-9, with D unresolved. Deletions cut 5 bases from V and 2 bases from J, with 22 bases between. This CDR3 has 17 residues. The germline CDR1 and CDR2 sequences are SEHNR and FQNEAQ (reference sequence). CDR3 nucleotides: TGTGCCAGCAGCGATCCCCCTTTGGGCCACAACCCCTACGAGCAGTACTTC. Protein product: CASSDPPLGHNPYEQYF.

The chain is built from TRBV20-1 and TRBJ2-1, with D perhaps TRBD1 (5 bases). CDR3 length: 15 amino acids. The germline V gene encodes CDR1 DFQATT and CDR2 SNEGSKA (reference sequence). With 3 bases removed from V and 0 bases from J, the gap between germline ends came to 12 bases. CDR3 protein: CSARTAHRSYNEQFF. The CDR3 DNA sequence: TGCAGTGCTAGGACAGCTCACCGCTCCTACAATGAGCAGTTCTTC.

V gene TRBV20-1 combines with J gene TRBJ2-3; the D gene is possibly TRBD2 (5 bases). Germline V lookup: CDR1 DFQATT, CDR2 SNEGSKA (reference sequence). The length of the CDR3 is 19 residues. The V gene lost 5 bases and the J gene lost 0 bases, with 27 bases spanning the gap. The CDR3: CSAEAPGKGNPKSTDTQYF. In nucleotides, the CDR3 is TGCAGTGCTGAGGCCCCCGGGAAGGGAAATCCAAAGAGCACAGATACGCAGTATTTT.

This chain links TRBV5-4 with TRBJ2-2; 7 nucleotides align to TRBD2. V shed 5 bases, J shed 0 bases, and the junction held 13 bases outside the gene matches. The CDR3 loop spans 18 amino acids. CDR1 and CDR2 (germline): SGHNT, YYREEE (reference sequence). For the CDR3, the DNA is TGTGCCAGCAGTTTTGGGTTGTCGGGGGGAACGAACACCGGGGAGCTGTTTTTT. The encoded protein is CASSFGLSGGTNTGELFF.

This chain joins TRBV9 and TRBJ2-5; tentatively, D is TRBD2 (5 bases). V was pared by 4 bases and J by 2 bases, with 12 bases between. Germline V gene sequence: CDR1 SGDLS, CDR2 YYNGEE. The CDR3 has 14 residues. Here the CDR3 DNA reads TGTGCCAGCAGCCCCGGGAAGGAACAAGAGACCCAGTACTTC. Translated, it gives CASSPGKEQETQYF. Using reference TRBV9 and TRBJ2-5 for the parts outside the CDR3, the full variable domain is DSGVTQTPKHLITATGQRVTLRCSPRSGDLSVYWYQQSLDQGLQFLIQYYNGEERAKGNILERFSAQQFPDLHSELNLSSLELGDSALYFCASSPGKEQETQYFGPGTRLLVL.

This chain connects TRBV20-1 to TRBJ2-5; D ambiguous. Trimming cost V 4 bases and J 1 base, with 7 bases left between them. This CDR3 region has 12 residues. Germline V lookup: CDR1 DFQATT, CDR2 SNEGSKA (reference sequence). Here the CDR3 DNA reads TGCAGTGCTATGAGAGGCCAAGAGACCCAGTACTTC. It specifies CSAMRGQETQYF.

J is TRBJ2-3 and V is TRBV11-1; unclear D gene. Looked up from germline, CDR1 is SGHAT and CDR2 is FQDESV (reference sequence). V gave up 1 base and J gave up 6 bases, with 11 bases separating them. The CDR3 consists of 14 residues. The CDR3 nucleotides read TGTGCCAGCAGCTTAGAGGTGGGCCCCGATACGCAGTATTTT. Translating gives CASSLEVGPDTQYF.

The chain joins TRBV4-3 to TRBJ1-2; D not resolved. The CDR3 runs 19 residues. Germline V gene data show CDR1 as LGHNA and CDR2 as YSLEER. Trimming removed 1 base at V and 2 bases at J, with 23 bases between. For the CDR3, the DNA is TGCGCCAGCAGCCAAGTAGATGCCCCTAATGCTGGTTCCAACTATGGCTACACCTTC. Translation: CASSQVDAPNAGSNYGYTF.

This clonotype was picked up a small number of times. The V and J genes are TRBV11-2 and TRBJ2-7, with 7 bases matching TRBD2. Germline CDR1 reads SGHAT; CDR2 reads FQNNGV. There are 14 residues in the CDR3. The trim removed 1 base at V and 4 bases at J, leaving 4 bases unmatched. In DNA, the CDR3 is TGTGCCAGCAGCTTAGTCGCTAGCGGTTACGAGCAGTACTTC. Encoded protein: CASSLVASGYEQYF.

There are a few counts of this clonotype. The chain carries TRBV2 and TRBJ2-3; the match to TRBD2 covers 7 bases. CDR3 length equals 12 residues. V dropped 6 bases and J dropped 3; count of bases not matched to a gene: 0. The germline V gene encodes CDR1 SNHLY and CDR2 FYNNEI. CDR3 protein: CASRGLTDTQYF. In nucleotides, the CDR3 is TGTGCCAGCAGGGGACTAACAGATACGCAGTATTTT. Based on the CDR3 plus reference TRBV2 and TRBJ2-3, the full variable domain is EPEVTQTPSHQVTQMGQEVILRCVPISNHLYFYWYRQILGQKVEFLVSFYNNEISEKSEIFDDQFSVERPDGSNFTLKIRSTKLEDSAMYFCASRGLTDTQYFGPGTRLTVL.

This clonotype was detected only a few times. One end of the junction is discordant with germline, which a read error may explain. The genes are TRBV3-1 and TRBJ2-4, with D maybe TRBD2 (6 bases). The CDR3 has 12 amino acids. Per the germline V gene, CDR1 is LGHDT and CDR2 is YNNKEL (reference sequence). CDR3 amino acids: CASSQGAGLSSF. The CDR3 coding sequence is TGTGCCAGCAGCCAAGGGGCCGGACTATCGAGCTTC.

In this sample, this clonotype turned up many times. The rearrangement links TRBV29-1 to TRBJ2-1; no clear D gene. Trimming shortened V by 1 base and J by 8 bases, and 18 bases separated the two germline ends. This CDR3 has 15 residues. Germline lookup yields CDR1 SQVTM and CDR2 ANQGSEA. For the CDR3, the DNA is TGCAGCGTTGAAGCGGCGATAGGACCCATAGATGAGCAGTTCTTC. Its protein product is CSVEAAIGPIDEQFF.

The J gene is TRBJ2-6, the V gene TRBV6-5; TRBD2 aligns across 7 bases. The CDR3 has 22 amino acids. Trimming removed 3 bases from V and 0 bases from J; junction bases left unmatched: 20. Germline V gene sequence: CDR1 MNHEY, CDR2 SVGAGI. The CDR3 protein is CASSYSYIPKRGLSSGANVLTF. Written as DNA, the CDR3 is TGTGCCAGCAGTTATTCCTATATACCGAAGCGGGGTCTGAGCTCTGGGGCCAACGTCCTGACTTTC.

There are a few counts of this clonotype. The rearrangement links TRBV20-1 to TRBJ1-4; no reliable D call. Trimming took off 1 base at V and 8 bases at J, with 17 bases between the two ends. The length of the CDR3 is 15 residues. From germline, CDR1 is DFQATT and CDR2 SNEGSKA (reference sequence). The DNA for the CDR3 is TGCAGTGCTAGAGCCCCCGCCAGCGAAGGGGAAAAACTGTTTTTT. This translates into CSARAPASEGEKLFF.

This rearrangement joins TRBV10-3 to TRBJ2-7, with TRBD2 matching 7 bases. Germline values: CDR1 ENHRY, CDR2 SYGVKD. After removal of 6 bases from V and 12 bases from J, the junction contained 20 bases not matched to a gene. The CDR3 totals 15 residues. The CDR3 DNA reads TGTGCCATCAGCGGGGAGGGATTAAGCCAAGAGACCCGGTACTTC. This sequence encodes CAISGEGLSQETRYF.

This chain joins TRBV10-3 and TRBJ2-4, with D unclear. Germline CDR1 reads ENHRY; CDR2 reads SYGVKD. This CDR3 has 15 amino acids. V was cut by 0 bases and J by 1 base, with 7 bases left in between. The CDR3 nucleotides read TGTGCCATCAGTGAGTCAGTAGGTGCCAAAAACATTCAGTACTTC. This gives the protein CAISESVGAKNIQYF.

As concerns this clonotype: A much bigger clone sits one base away, suggesting this may be a read error. J is TRBJ2-5 and V is TRBV10-3; 9 bases fit TRBD1. The germline gives CDR1 ENHRY, CDR2 SYGVKD. CDR3 length: 13 residues. CDR3 bases: TGTGCCATCAGGGACAGGGGCCGAGAGCCCCAGTACTTC. Its translation: CAIRDRGREPQYF.

V and J are TRBV5-1 and TRBJ2-5, with a possible D match to TRBD1 (5 bases). Per the germline V gene, CDR1 is SGHRS and CDR2 is YFSETQ. V dropped 0 bases and J dropped 14 bases, with 17 bases sitting between them. There are 13 residues in the CDR3. The chain's CDR3 is CASSLEQALALYF. As DNA, the CDR3 is TGCGCCAGCAGCTTGGAACAGGCCTTGGCCCTCTACTTC.

This chain links TRBV4-1 with TRBJ2-5; D is possibly TRBD1 (5 bases). Germline V CDR1 and CDR2: MGHRA, YSYEKL. V was cut by 0 bases and J by 7 bases, with 21 bases left in between. CDR3 length: 17 residues. The CDR3 loop is CASSQDKGADLPGTQYF. CDR3 DNA: TGCGCCAGCAGCCAAGATAAAGGGGCAGATCTGCCGGGGACCCAGTACTTC.

The chain carries TRBV6-5 and TRBJ1-1, with a tentative D call TRBD1 (5 bases). The germline gives CDR1 MNHEY, CDR2 SVGAGI. V was trimmed by 3 bases and J by 5 bases, leaving 10 bases between them. The CDR3 spans 13 residues. The CDR3 DNA sequence: TGTGCCAGCAGTTATGGGGGGATAACTGAAGCTTTCTTT. Protein: CASSYGGITEAFF.

The V call is TRBV6-5, the J call TRBJ2-5; TRBD1 might be the D (7 bases). Per germline, CDR1 MNHEY and CDR2 SVGAGI. This CDR3 region has 15 residues. V dropped 5 bases and J dropped 3 bases, with 16 bases sitting between them. Written as DNA, the CDR3 is TGTGCCAGCAGTCGCCCGACCAGGGGGGAAGAGACCCAGTACTTC. It translates to CASSRPTRGEETQYF.

This clonotype was counted a few times. This sequence joins TRBV20-1 and TRBJ2-5; a weak D match, TRBD2 (5 bases). Germline CDR1 and CDR2: DFQATT and SNEGSKA (reference sequence). With 4 bases removed from V and 2 bases from J, the gap between germline ends came to 14 bases. The length of the CDR3 is 14 residues. CDR3 sequence reads: CSAKASSGQETQYF. The CDR3 nucleotides are TGCAGTGCTAAGGCTAGTTCGGGGCAAGAGACCCAGTACTTC.

J is TRBJ1-5 and V is TRBV24-1; D is uncertain. Germline V gives CDR1 KGHDR, CDR2 SFDVKD. The CDR3 consists of 12 residues. V was clipped by 7 bases and J by 3 bases, with 6 bases between them. The CDR3 sequence: CATRELNQPQHF. The CDR3 nucleotides read TGTGCCACCAGGGAACTCAATCAGCCCCAGCATTTT.

V is TRBV10-3 and J is TRBJ2-5, with D perhaps being TRBD1 or TRBD2 (7 bases each). V was trimmed by 0 bases and J by 7 bases, leaving 12 bases between them. Germline values: CDR1 ENHRY, CDR2 SYGVKD. The CDR3 contains 14 residues. CDR3 in amino acids: CAISESTGRVTQYF. The CDR3 nucleotides are TGTGCCATCAGTGAGTCGACAGGGAGGGTGACCCAGTACTTC.